Below, 20 T cell receptor beta chains from the same sample are listed, as sequenced in a study of T cells in women clearing cervical HPV infection. The method was immunoSEQ multiplex PCR; TCRdb's version includes in-frame clones alone and lacks a portion of them. This table lists more than 40,000 clones. Sequencing was performed on blood buffy coat. The receptors stem from a woman between 18 and 70 years old with a cervical HPV16 infection that either progressed to CIN3+ or cleared (not recorded which).

Remarks on this clone: Other DNA sequences in the sample encode the same CDR3. The sequenced part of the CDR3 DNA is TGTGCCAGCAGTAACGGCGGGGGGGCAGGAGATACG. This encodes CASSNGGGAGDT. The full CDR3 reads CASSNGGGAGDTQYF. The V call is TRBV2, the J call TRBJ2-3, with TRBD2 matching over 9 bases. Read data end 3 residues before the CDR3 end; the end is taken from the germline J gene. With V trimmed by 5 bases and J by 5 bases, 8 bases remained unmatched. Germline CDR1 SNHLY, CDR2 FYNNEI. The CDR3 totals 15 residues.

Remarks on this clone: The read ends 3 residues shy of where the CDR3 ends; the end is completed using the germline J gene. The rearrangement uses TRBV6-2 or TRBV6-3 and TRBJ1-6, with 10 positions matching TRBD1. The germline gives CDR1 MNHEY, CDR2 SVGEGT. This CDR3 has 16 amino acids. Unmatched junction bases numbered 7, after V lost 6 bases and J lost 5 bases. CDR3 region: CASRRDRGRDNSPLHF. The sequenced CDR3 bases are TGTGCCAGCAGAAGAGACAGGGGGCGCGATAATTCACCC.

Note on this clone: The read ends 3 residues early relative to the CDR3; the germline J gene fills the gap. This chain links TRBV20-1 with TRBJ2-3, with D maybe TRBD1 (5 bases). V was pared by 4 bases and J by 2 bases, with 13 bases between. The length of the CDR3 is 14 residues. Germline values: CDR1 DFQATT, CDR2 SNEGSKA (reference sequence). The part of the CDR3 DNA that was read is TGCAGTGCTACCAGGCAGGGATACACAGATACG. It is translated as CSATRQGYTDT. The CDR3 in full is CSATRQGYTDTQYF.

In the case of this clone: The read falls 3 residues short of the CDR3 end, and the missing part is taken from the germline J gene. The chain recombines TRBV6-1 with TRBJ1-2; D may be TRBD1 (5 bases). The germline gives CDR1 MNHNS, CDR2 SASEGT. The CDR3 contains 12 residues. V dropped 2 bases and J dropped 5 bases, with 6 bases sitting between them. The CDR3 reads CASSESGYGYTF. The part of the CDR3 DNA that was read is TGTGCCAGCAGTGAATCAGGGTATGGC.

A remark on this clone: The CDR3 end falls 3 residues outside the read, so it is completed with the germline J gene. The chain links TRBV6-1 to TRBJ2-1, with TRBD2 matching 13 bases. Germline loops: CDR1 MNHNS, CDR2 SASEGT. V was pared by 1 base and J by 3 bases, with 6 bases of the junction left unmatched. This CDR3 comprises 18 residues. CDR3 residues: CASSEEQGLAGVYNEQFF. CDR3 DNA, as far as it was read: TGTGCCAGCAGTGAAGAGCAAGGACTAGCGGGGGTCTACAATGAG.

CDR3 region: CACLARTASIYNSPLFF. The part of the CDR3 DNA that was read is TGTGCCTGCCTTGCCAGGACAGCGAGTATCTATAATTCACCG. The V and J genes are TRBV30 and TRBJ2-2; D may be TRBD1 (6 bases). Sequencing ends 3 residues short of the CDR3 end; the germline J gene provides the rest. The CDR3 extends over 17 amino acids. Per the germline V gene, CDR1 is GTSNPN and CDR2 is SVGIG (reference sequence). Drawing the rest from reference TRBV30 and TRBJ2-2, the complete variable domain is SQTIHQWPATLVQPVGSPLSLECTVEGTSNPNLYWYRQAAGRGLQLLFYSVGIGQISSEVPQNLSASRPQDRQFILSSKKLLLSDSGFYLCACLARTASIYNSPLFFGEGSRLTVL.

Concerning this clone: The CDR3 end falls 3 residues outside the read, so it is completed with the germline J gene. The J gene is TRBJ2-2, the V gene TRBV5-1; TRBD1 aligns across 8 bases. The CDR3 has 15 amino acids. Germline V lookup: CDR1 SGHRS, CDR2 YFSETQ. CDR3 DNA, as far as it was read: TGCGCCAGCAGCTCCACAGGGGGGTCTAATGAAAAG. Its translation is CASSSTGGSNEK. The entire CDR3 protein is CASSSTGGSNEKLFF.

On this clone: The read ends 3 residues shy of where the CDR3 ends; the end is completed using the germline J gene. This chain joins TRBV5-8 and TRBJ2-1; 9 positions match TRBD1. The germline CDR1 and CDR2 sequences are SGHTS and YDEGEE. V was clipped by 0 bases and J by 7 bases; unmatched bases: 2. The CDR3 length is 14 residues. The CDR3 protein is CASSLGQGGNEQFF. The sequenced CDR3 bases are TGTGCCAGCAGCTTGGGACAGGGGGGGAATGAG.

As to this clone: From the germline J gene comes the end of the CDR3, since the read stops 3 residues before it. J is TRBJ2-3 and V is TRBV10-2, with D perhaps assigned TRBD1 or TRBD2 (6 bases each). The CDR3 totals 16 residues. Germline loops: CDR1 WSHSY, CDR2 SAAADI. Trimming shortened V by 7 bases and J by 2 bases, and 19 bases separated the two germline ends. The CDR3 sequence: CASNMRRGLLTDTQYF. The CDR3 bases that were read are TGCGCCAGCAATATGAGGAGGGGGTTGCTCACAGATACG.

As regards this clone: The read stops 3 residues short of the end of the CDR3; the missing end is completed from the germline J gene. The chain has TRBV2 and TRBJ1-4; TRBD1 agrees at 10 bases. This CDR3 is 14 amino acids long. Germline V lookup: CDR1 SNHLY, CDR2 FYNNEI. CDR3 protein: CASSWDRGNSPLFF. CDR3 DNA (partial): TGTGCCAGCAGTTGGGACAGGGGTAATTCACCA.

For this clone: The read ends 3 residues before the CDR3 terminus; that terminus is restored from the germline J gene. This chain links TRBV7-3 with TRBJ2-1, with D unresolved. The germline V and J ends were trimmed by 0 bases and 7 bases, with 7 bases remaining between them. The CDR3 loop spans 13 amino acids. Germline loops: CDR1 SGHTA, CDR2 FQGTGA. CDR3 DNA (partial): TGTGCCAGCAGCTTAACCAGGATGAATGAG. Amino acids: CASSLTRMNE. The CDR3 in full is CASSLTRMNEQFF.

On this clone: The read finishes 3 residues shy of the CDR3 end, and the germline J gene is used to complete it. This rearrangement joins TRBV9 to TRBJ2-3, with 12 bases fitting TRBD2. The J segment lost 3 bases and the V segment lost 0 bases, leaving 5 bases of the junction unmatched. This CDR3 comprises 17 residues. The germline V gene has CDR1 SGDLS and CDR2 YYNGEE. The CDR3 reads CASSVEPSGGATDTQYF. The part of the CDR3 DNA that was read is TGTGCCAGCAGCGTAGAGCCTAGCGGGGGGGCAACAGATACG.

As concerns this clone: The CDR3 extends 3 residues past the end of the read, so its final part is completed from the germline J gene. The chain recombines TRBV7-9 with TRBJ1-4, with D maybe TRBD1 (6 bases). From germline, CDR1 is SEHNR and CDR2 FQNEAQ (reference sequence). The CDR3 is 10 residues long. Incomplete CDR3 DNA: TGTGCCACTGGACAGTCACCA. Translating it yields CATGQSP. The entire CDR3 protein is CATGQSPLFF.

As regards this clone: Coverage ceases 3 residues before the CDR3 finishes, and the germline J gene fills in the end. This chain joins TRBV10-2 and TRBJ2-1; TRBD2 agrees at 9 bases. After removal of 3 bases from V and 6 bases from J, the junction contained 6 bases not matched to a gene. In germline, CDR1 is WSHSY, CDR2 SAAADI. The CDR3 loop spans 15 amino acids. CDR3 DNA, as far as it was read: TGCGCCAGCAGTGATCAGGGGACTAGCTTCAATGAG. As protein: CASSDQGTSFNE. The full-length CDR3 reads as CASSDQGTSFNEQFF.

Remarks on this clone: Coverage ceases 3 residues before the CDR3 finishes, and the germline J gene fills in the end. This chain connects TRBV19 to TRBJ1-2, with 7 bases that match TRBD1. The germline gives CDR1 LNHDA, CDR2 SQIVND (reference sequence). The CDR3 is 15 amino acids. The CDR3 protein is CASSILGQAFGDYTF. CDR3 DNA, as far as it was read: TGTGCCAGTAGTATCCTAGGACAGGCCTTTGGGGAC.

On this clone: The missing CDR3 end, 3 residues past where the read stops, is filled in from the germline J gene. The chain carries TRBV6-1 and TRBJ2-3; unclear D gene. This CDR3 has 12 amino acids. The V and J ends lost 2 bases and 8 bases respectively, with 8 bases between them. Germline V gene sequence: CDR1 MNHNS, CDR2 SASEGT. The part of the CDR3 DNA that was read is TGTGCCAGCAGTGAAATCAGAGGTACG. As protein: CASSEIRGT. The whole CDR3 protein is CASSEIRGTQYF.

Concerning this clone itself: The read halts 3 residues ahead of the CDR3 end, with the missing end drawn from the germline J gene. The V gene is TRBV7-9, the J gene TRBJ1-2; TRBD1 might be the D (5 bases). From germline, CDR1 is SEHNR and CDR2 FQNEAQ (reference sequence). V dropped 7 bases and J dropped 4 bases, with 19 bases sitting between them. The CDR3 has 15 residues. The CDR3 here is CASTPPTDRSYGYTF. Partial CDR3 DNA: TGTGCCAGCACCCCCCCCACCGACAGAAGCTATGGC.

Comments on this clone: The read terminates 3 residues ahead of where the CDR3 ends, so the germline J gene completes it. The chain uses TRBV19 and TRBJ2-6; D is perhaps TRBD2 (7 bases). Germline assignment: CDR1 LNHDA and CDR2 SQIVND (reference sequence). V lost 5 bases to trimming and J lost 1 base, with 18 bases between them. The CDR3 runs to 18 residues. CDR3 bases read: TGTGCCAGTAGTTTGGGGGCGGGGGCACTTTCTGGGGCCAACGTC. Its protein product is CASSLGAGALSGANV. The whole CDR3 protein is CASSLGAGALSGANVLTF.

About this clone: The observed sequence ends 3 residues before the CDR3 terminus, with the missing tail filled in from the germline J gene. The same CDR3 also results from other DNA sequences found in this sample. The rearrangement joins TRBV7-3 to TRBJ2-3; 7 bases match TRBD1. The V and J ends lost 5 bases and 2 bases, in that order; junction bases with no gene match: 4. The CDR3 sequence is 14 residues long. In germline, CDR1 is SGHTA, CDR2 FQGTGA. The CDR3 region is CASSLDRATDTQYF. The sequenced part of the CDR3 DNA is TGTGCCAGCAGCCTCGACAGGGCCACAGATACG.

This CDR3 is CASSHRDRASEPQYF. CDR3 DNA (partial): TGTGCCAGCAGCCACCGGGACAGGGCTTCCGAGCCT. The V gene is TRBV7-2, the J gene TRBJ2-4; TRBD1 aligns across 9 bases. Coverage ceases 3 residues before the CDR3 finishes, and the germline J gene fills in the end. The CDR3 length is 15 residues. Germline V lookup: CDR1 SGHTA, CDR2 FQGNSA.